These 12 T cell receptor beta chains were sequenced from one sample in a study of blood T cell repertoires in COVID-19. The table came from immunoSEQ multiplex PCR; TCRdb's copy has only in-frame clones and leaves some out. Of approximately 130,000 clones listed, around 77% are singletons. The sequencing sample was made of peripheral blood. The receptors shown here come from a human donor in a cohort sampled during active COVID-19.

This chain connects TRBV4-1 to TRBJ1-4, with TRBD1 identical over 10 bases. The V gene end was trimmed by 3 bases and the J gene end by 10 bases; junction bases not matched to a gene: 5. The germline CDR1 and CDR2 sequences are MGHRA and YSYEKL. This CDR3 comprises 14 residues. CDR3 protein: CASSQGQGSAKLFF. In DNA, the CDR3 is TGCGCCAGCAGCCAGGGACAGGGGTCTGCAAAACTGTTTTTT.

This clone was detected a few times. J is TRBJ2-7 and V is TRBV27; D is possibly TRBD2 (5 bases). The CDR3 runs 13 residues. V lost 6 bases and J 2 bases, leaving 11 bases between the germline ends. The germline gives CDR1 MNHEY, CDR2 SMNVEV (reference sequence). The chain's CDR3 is CASSLSGAYEQYF. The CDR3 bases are TGTGCCAGCAGCCTAAGCGGAGCCTACGAGCAGTACTTC.

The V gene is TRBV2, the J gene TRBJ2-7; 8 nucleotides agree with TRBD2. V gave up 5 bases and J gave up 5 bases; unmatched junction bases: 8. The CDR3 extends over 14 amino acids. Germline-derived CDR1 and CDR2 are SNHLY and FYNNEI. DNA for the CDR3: TGTGCCAGCAGTTCAGCGGGAGCCCGAAACGAGCAGTACTTC. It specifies CASSSAGARNEQYF.

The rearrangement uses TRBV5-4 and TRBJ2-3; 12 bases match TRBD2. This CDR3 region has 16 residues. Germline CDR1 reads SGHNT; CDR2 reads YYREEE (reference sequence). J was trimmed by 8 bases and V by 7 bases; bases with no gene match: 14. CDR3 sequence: CASSGTSGGPPGTQYF. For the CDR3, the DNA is TGTGCCAGCTCAGGAACTAGCGGGGGGCCCCCGGGTACGCAGTATTTT.

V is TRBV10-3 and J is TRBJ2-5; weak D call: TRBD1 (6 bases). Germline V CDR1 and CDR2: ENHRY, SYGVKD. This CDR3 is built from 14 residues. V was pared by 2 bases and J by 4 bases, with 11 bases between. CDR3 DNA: TGTGCCATCAGTGAGGTGGGGGCGGGAGAGACCCAGTACTTC. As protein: CAISEVGAGETQYF.

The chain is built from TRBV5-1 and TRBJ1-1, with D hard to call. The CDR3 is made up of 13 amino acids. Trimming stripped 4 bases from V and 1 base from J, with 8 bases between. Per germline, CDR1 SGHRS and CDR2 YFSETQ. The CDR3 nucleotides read TGCGCCAGCAGCAAAGCAGGGAACACTGAAGCTTTCTTT. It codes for CASSKAGNTEAFF.

In nucleotides, the CDR3 is TGCGCCAGCAGCCAACCCAGGGGAGACTATGGCTACACCTTC. It translates to CASSQPRGDYGYTF. The V call is TRBV4-1, the J call TRBJ1-2, with a possible D match to TRBD1 (6 bases). Germline lookup yields CDR1 MGHRA and CDR2 YSYEKL. The V and J ends lost 2 bases and 3 bases respectively, with 10 bases between them. CDR3 length equals 14 residues.

Here the CDR3 reads CASSQVGGDTEAFF. The CDR3 coding sequence is TGTGCCAGCAGCCAAGTAGGGGGGGACACTGAAGCTTTCTTT. The gene calls are TRBV3-1 (or the pseudogene TRBV3-2) and TRBJ1-1, with D possibly TRBD1 on 6 matching bases. Germline CDR1 and CDR2: LGHDT and YNNKEL (reference sequence). Deletions cut 1 base from V and 3 bases from J, with 9 bases between. The length of the CDR3 is 14 residues.

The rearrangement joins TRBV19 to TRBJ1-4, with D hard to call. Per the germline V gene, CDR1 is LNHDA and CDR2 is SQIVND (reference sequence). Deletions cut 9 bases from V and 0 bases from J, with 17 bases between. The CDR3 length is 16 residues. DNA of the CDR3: TGTGCCAGGAGAATGGGGAGAACAGCAACTAATGAAAAACTGTTTTTT. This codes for CARRMGRTATNEKLFF.

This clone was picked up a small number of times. The DNA for the CDR3 is TGTGCCAGCAGTGAACCTAGCGGGTCCTACCACGAGCAGTACTTC. It is translated as CASSEPSGSYHEQYF. The rearrangement uses TRBV2 and TRBJ2-7; 8 bases are shared with TRBD2. V lost 2 bases to trimming and J lost 5 bases; unmatched junction nucleotides: 8. The CDR3 has 15 residues. CDR1 is SNHLY, CDR2 FYNNEI, per germline.

The CDR3 spells CASSLVGGTEQFF. Here the CDR3 DNA reads TGCGCCAGCAGCTTGGTCGGCGGGACTGAGCAGTTCTTC. The V call is TRBV5-1, the J call TRBJ2-1; D may be TRBD2 (6 bases). Per the germline V gene, CDR1 is SGHRS and CDR2 is YFSETQ. The CDR3 consists of 13 residues. V was trimmed by 0 bases and J by 9 bases, leaving 10 bases between them. The whole variable domain, filled in from reference TRBV5-1 and TRBJ2-1, reads KAGVTQTPRYLIKTRGQQVTLSCSPISGHRSVSWYQQTPGQGLQFLFEYFSETQRNKGNFPGRFSGRQFSNSRSEMNVSTLELGDSALYLCASSLVGGTEQFFGPGTRLTVL.

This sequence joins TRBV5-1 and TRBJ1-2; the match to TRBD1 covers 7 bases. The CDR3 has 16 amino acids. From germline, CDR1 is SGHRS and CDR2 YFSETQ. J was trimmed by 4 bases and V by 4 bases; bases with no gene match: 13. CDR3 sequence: CASSLSGGGAIYGYTF. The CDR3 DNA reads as TGCGCCAGCAGCCTTTCGGGAGGGGGCGCGATCTATGGCTACACCTTC.